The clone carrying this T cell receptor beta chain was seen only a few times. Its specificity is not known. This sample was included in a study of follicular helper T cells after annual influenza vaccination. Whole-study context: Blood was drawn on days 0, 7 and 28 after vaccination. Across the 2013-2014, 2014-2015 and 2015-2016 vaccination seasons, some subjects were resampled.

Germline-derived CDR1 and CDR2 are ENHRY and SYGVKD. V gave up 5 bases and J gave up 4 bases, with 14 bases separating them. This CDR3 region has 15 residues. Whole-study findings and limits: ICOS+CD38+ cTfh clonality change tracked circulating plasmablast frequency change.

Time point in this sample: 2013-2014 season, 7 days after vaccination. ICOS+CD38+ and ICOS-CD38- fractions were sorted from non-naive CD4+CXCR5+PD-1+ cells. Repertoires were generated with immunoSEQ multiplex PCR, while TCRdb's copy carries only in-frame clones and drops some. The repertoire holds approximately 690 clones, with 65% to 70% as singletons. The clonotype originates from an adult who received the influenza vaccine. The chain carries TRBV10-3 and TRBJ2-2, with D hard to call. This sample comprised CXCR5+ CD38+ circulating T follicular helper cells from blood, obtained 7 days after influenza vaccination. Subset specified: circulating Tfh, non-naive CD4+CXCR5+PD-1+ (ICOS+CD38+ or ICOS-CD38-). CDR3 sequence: CAISSSEWRTGELFF. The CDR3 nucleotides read TGTGCCATCAGTTCGTCGGAGTGGCGCACCGGGGAGCTGTTTTTT.